What follows describes a single T cell receptor beta chain. The sample originates from a study of blood T cell repertoires in COVID-19. The wider study: Acute and convalescent COVID-19 specimens originated in the United States, Italy and Spain. PBMCs, B-cell-depleted T cells, or T cells provided the cDNA or gDNA that made up the material.

Original methodology: Amplified reference gene primers provided the basis for estimating nucleated cell counts. The protocol was immunoSEQ multiplex PCR, while the TCRdb copy is restricted to in-frame clones and leaves out a portion. V and J calls and clone size are as listed in that table; D and trimming were resolved from the DNA. The table lists around 330,000 clones, around 89% of them singletons. The CDR3 runs to 12 residues. V was cut by 7 bases and J by 6 bases, with 10 bases left in between. This clonotype was sampled from a woman between 25 and 40 years old with COVID-19, enrolled during active disease. Sequencing input: peripheral blood. The rearrangement uses TRBV12-3 or TRBV12-4 and TRBJ1-5; the D is unclear. CDR3 bases: TGTGCCAGCAACTCATATCCTCAGCCCCAGCATTTT. This sequence encodes CASNSYPQPQHF.